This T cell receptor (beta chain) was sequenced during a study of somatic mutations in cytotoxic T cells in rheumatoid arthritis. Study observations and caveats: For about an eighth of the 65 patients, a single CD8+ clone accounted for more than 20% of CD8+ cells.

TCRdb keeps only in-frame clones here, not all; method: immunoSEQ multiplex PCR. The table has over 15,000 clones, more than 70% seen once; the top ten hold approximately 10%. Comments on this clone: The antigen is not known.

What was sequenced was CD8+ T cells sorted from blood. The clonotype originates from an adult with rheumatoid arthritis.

The CDR3 protein is CASSSGGRAGGPNEQFF. CDR3 nucleotide sequence: TGTGCCAGCAGCTCCGGGGGACGAGCGGGGGGGCCGAATGAGCAGTTCTTC. This chain connects TRBV9 to TRBJ2-1; 10 bases line up with TRBD2. Germline-derived CDR1 and CDR2 are SGDLS and YYNGEE. This CDR3 has 17 amino acids. Unmatched junction bases numbered 14, after V lost 4 bases and J lost 7 bases.